These T cell receptor beta chains were read from a single sample in a study of response to subunit inactivated influenza vaccine. TCRdb recomputed calls from the RT-PCR reads with MiXCR, one row per CDR3 protein. The table lists 400,000 to 650,000 distinct CDR3 sequences, approximately 7.8% of them singletons, with around 13% in the top ten. This material consisted of PBMCs from blood, taken 23 months after vaccination. All receptors come from a man aged 45 to 70 who received an inactivated influenza vaccine. Both conserved end residues are part of each CDR3. Fields, in order: clone size, D gene, J gene, V gene, CDR3 DNA, CDR3 protein. A D gene is named only where the DNA matches it firmly. Size is stated for part of the rows, as once, few or many counts, or as a class when the clone is expanded.

.	.	TRBJ1-1	TRBV6-2/TRBV6-3	TGTGCCAGCAGTTACACCAAAGGTCACCCCGACTCTGAAGCTTTCTTT	CASSYTKGHPDSEAFF
few	.	TRBJ1-2	TRBV6-5	TGTGCCAGCAGTTACTCGTCCCAGGGTGACGGCTACACCTTC	CASSYSSQGDGYTF
few	TRBD1	TRBJ2-1	TRBV29-1	TGCAGTGGACAGGGGGCGTACAATGAGCAGTTCTTC	CSGQGAYNEQFF
few	.	TRBJ1-1	TRBV20-1	TGCAGTGCTAGAGATCGTGACAGGCCGAACACTGAAGCTTTCTTT	CSARDRDRPNTEAFF
many	.	TRBJ1-1	TRBV4-3	TGCGCCAGCAGCCATGCATTAACTGCGACTGAAGCTTTCTTT	CASSHALTATEAFF
.	TRBD2	TRBJ2-1	TRBV11-1	TGTGCCAGCAGCTTCCGGTCTAGCGGGAGCTACAATGAGCAGTTCTTC	CASSFRSSGSYNEQFF
many	TRBD2	TRBJ2-1	TRBV4-1	TGCGCCAGCAGCCTAGGGACTAGCGGGGTTTCCCATGAGCAGTTCTTC	CASSLGTSGVSHEQFF
.	TRBD2	TRBJ2-3	TRBV20-1	TGCAGTGCTAGACAAAAGGGACTAGCGTCCCCAGATACGCAGTATTTT	CSARQKGLASPDTQYF
.	.	TRBJ1-2	TRBV28	TGTGCCAGCAGTTTCCCCTCGGTCGAGGTTTCTGGCTACACCTTC	CASSFPSVEVSGYTF
.	.	TRBJ2-3	TRBV12-3/TRBV12-4	TGTGCCAGCAGTTTAGGGGGGGTAGATACGCAGTATTTT	CASSLGGVDTQYF
many	.	TRBJ2-7	TRBV5-1	TGCGCCAGCAGCTTGTGGGACGTGGCCTACGAGCAGTACTTC	CASSLWDVAYEQYF
few	.	TRBJ2-2	TRBV12-3/TRBV12-4	TGTGCCAGCGGACCACCCATTTTTACCGGGGAGCTGTTTTTT	CASGPPIFTGELFF
.	TRBD1	TRBJ1-4	TRBV6-1	TGTGCCAGCAGCCGCGGACAGGGTCGTGAAAAACTGTTTTTT	CASSRGQGREKLFF
few	TRBD2	TRBJ2-7	TRBV5-1	TGCGCCAGCAGCACGGGACTAGCGGGAGGGTCCCTAACCTACGAGCAGTACTTC	CASSTGLAGGSLTYEQYF
few	TRBD1	TRBJ2-1	TRBV5-1	TGCGCCAGCAGCGCCGGGACAGGGACATACAATGAGCAGTTCTTC	CASSAGTGTYNEQFF
few	.	TRBJ2-5	TRBV23-1	TGCGCCAGCAGCTATAAAACAGGGTACCAAGAGACCCAGTACTTC	CASSYKTGYQETQYF
many	TRBD2	TRBJ2-1	TRBV20-1	TGCAGTGCTAGGCCCCCTAGCGGGGTATACAATGAGCAGTTCTTC	CSARPPSGVYNEQFF
many	.	TRBJ1-1	TRBV5-1	TGCGCCAGCAGATCAAACAGGGAGGATACTGAAGCTTTCTTT	CASRSNREDTEAFF
.	.	TRBJ2-7	TRBV5-6	TGTGCCAGCAGCTTTGGAGGACCGAGCTCCTACGAGCAGTACTTC	CASSFGGPSSYEQYF
.	.	TRBJ2-1	TRBV5-4	TGTGCCAGCAGCTTACGCCAGACGGGGGATCCTGAGCAGTTCTTC	CASSLRQTGDPEQFF
.	.	TRBJ2-7	TRBV20-1	TGCAGTGGGCAGGACTACTACGAGCAGTACTTC	CSGQDYYEQYF
few	.	TRBJ2-1	TRBV6-2/TRBV6-3	TGTGCCAGCAGTTACGAACCGGGACAACAGTTCTTC	CASSYEPGQQFF
few	TRBD1	TRBJ1-2	TRBV28	TGTGCCAGCAGTCGCATTGACAGGGCGGATGGCTACACCTTC	CASSRIDRADGYTF
few	TRBD1	TRBJ2-3	TRBV5-1	TGCGCCAGCAGCTTCAACAGGGGGCCGGGCACAGATACGCAGTATTTT	CASSFNRGPGTDTQYF
many	TRBD1	TRBJ1-2	TRBV7-2	TGTGCCAGCAGGATCGGGACAGGAGGTTTCTATGGCTACACCTTC	CASRIGTGGFYGYTF
many	.	TRBJ2-1	TRBV5-1	TGCGCCAGCAGACCCCGGTTAGAGTCCTACAATGAGCAGTTCTTC	CASRPRLESYNEQFF
many	.	TRBJ2-7	TRBV9	TGTGCCAGCAGCGCAACAGCAAACTCCTACGAGCAGTACTTC	CASSATANSYEQYF
few	.	TRBJ2-1	TRBV7-2	TGTGCCAGCAGCTTAGGTTGGGCACTATACAATGAGCAGTTCTTC	CASSLGWALYNEQFF
many	TRBD2	TRBJ2-1	TRBV11-2	TGTGCCAGCAGCTTAGATCTGACTAGCGGGGTTGCCTCCTACAATGAGCAGTTCTTC	CASSLDLTSGVASYNEQFF
few	.	TRBJ2-1	TRBV30	TGTGCCTGGAGTGGACAGTTCGGCGAGCAGTTCTTC	CAWSGQFGEQFF
many	.	TRBJ2-7	TRBV12-3/TRBV12-4	TGTGCCAGCAGTTTTATCCCCCCCCACGAGCAGTACTTC	CASSFIPPHEQYF
few	TRBD1	TRBJ2-7	TRBV7-2	TGTGCCAGCAGCTTCGGGGACAGGCGAACCTACGAGCAGTACTTC	CASSFGDRRTYEQYF
many	.	TRBJ2-3	TRBV20-1	TGCAGTGCTCCAATTCCGGGAAACACAGATACGCAGTATTTT	CSAPIPGNTDTQYF
.	.	TRBJ1-1	TRBV28	TGTGCCAGCAGTTCCGGCGGGCAACGTAAGACTGAAGCTTTCTTT	CASSSGGQRKTEAFF
few	TRBD2	TRBJ2-1	TRBV12-3/TRBV12-4	TGTGCCAGCAGCGGACAGGGCACTAGCGGGGGGGCCTCCGTGAGGATTGAGCAGTTCTTC	CASSGQGTSGGASVRIEQFF
many	.	TRBJ2-7	TRBV6-1	TGTGCCAGCAGACCCCGGGACTGGAGCTCCTACGAGCAGTACTTC	CASRPRDWSSYEQYF
.	.	TRBJ2-3	TRBV4-2	TGTGCCAGCAGCCAAGAGGGTAGTTCCCGATATACGCAGTATTTT	CASSQEGSSRYTQYF